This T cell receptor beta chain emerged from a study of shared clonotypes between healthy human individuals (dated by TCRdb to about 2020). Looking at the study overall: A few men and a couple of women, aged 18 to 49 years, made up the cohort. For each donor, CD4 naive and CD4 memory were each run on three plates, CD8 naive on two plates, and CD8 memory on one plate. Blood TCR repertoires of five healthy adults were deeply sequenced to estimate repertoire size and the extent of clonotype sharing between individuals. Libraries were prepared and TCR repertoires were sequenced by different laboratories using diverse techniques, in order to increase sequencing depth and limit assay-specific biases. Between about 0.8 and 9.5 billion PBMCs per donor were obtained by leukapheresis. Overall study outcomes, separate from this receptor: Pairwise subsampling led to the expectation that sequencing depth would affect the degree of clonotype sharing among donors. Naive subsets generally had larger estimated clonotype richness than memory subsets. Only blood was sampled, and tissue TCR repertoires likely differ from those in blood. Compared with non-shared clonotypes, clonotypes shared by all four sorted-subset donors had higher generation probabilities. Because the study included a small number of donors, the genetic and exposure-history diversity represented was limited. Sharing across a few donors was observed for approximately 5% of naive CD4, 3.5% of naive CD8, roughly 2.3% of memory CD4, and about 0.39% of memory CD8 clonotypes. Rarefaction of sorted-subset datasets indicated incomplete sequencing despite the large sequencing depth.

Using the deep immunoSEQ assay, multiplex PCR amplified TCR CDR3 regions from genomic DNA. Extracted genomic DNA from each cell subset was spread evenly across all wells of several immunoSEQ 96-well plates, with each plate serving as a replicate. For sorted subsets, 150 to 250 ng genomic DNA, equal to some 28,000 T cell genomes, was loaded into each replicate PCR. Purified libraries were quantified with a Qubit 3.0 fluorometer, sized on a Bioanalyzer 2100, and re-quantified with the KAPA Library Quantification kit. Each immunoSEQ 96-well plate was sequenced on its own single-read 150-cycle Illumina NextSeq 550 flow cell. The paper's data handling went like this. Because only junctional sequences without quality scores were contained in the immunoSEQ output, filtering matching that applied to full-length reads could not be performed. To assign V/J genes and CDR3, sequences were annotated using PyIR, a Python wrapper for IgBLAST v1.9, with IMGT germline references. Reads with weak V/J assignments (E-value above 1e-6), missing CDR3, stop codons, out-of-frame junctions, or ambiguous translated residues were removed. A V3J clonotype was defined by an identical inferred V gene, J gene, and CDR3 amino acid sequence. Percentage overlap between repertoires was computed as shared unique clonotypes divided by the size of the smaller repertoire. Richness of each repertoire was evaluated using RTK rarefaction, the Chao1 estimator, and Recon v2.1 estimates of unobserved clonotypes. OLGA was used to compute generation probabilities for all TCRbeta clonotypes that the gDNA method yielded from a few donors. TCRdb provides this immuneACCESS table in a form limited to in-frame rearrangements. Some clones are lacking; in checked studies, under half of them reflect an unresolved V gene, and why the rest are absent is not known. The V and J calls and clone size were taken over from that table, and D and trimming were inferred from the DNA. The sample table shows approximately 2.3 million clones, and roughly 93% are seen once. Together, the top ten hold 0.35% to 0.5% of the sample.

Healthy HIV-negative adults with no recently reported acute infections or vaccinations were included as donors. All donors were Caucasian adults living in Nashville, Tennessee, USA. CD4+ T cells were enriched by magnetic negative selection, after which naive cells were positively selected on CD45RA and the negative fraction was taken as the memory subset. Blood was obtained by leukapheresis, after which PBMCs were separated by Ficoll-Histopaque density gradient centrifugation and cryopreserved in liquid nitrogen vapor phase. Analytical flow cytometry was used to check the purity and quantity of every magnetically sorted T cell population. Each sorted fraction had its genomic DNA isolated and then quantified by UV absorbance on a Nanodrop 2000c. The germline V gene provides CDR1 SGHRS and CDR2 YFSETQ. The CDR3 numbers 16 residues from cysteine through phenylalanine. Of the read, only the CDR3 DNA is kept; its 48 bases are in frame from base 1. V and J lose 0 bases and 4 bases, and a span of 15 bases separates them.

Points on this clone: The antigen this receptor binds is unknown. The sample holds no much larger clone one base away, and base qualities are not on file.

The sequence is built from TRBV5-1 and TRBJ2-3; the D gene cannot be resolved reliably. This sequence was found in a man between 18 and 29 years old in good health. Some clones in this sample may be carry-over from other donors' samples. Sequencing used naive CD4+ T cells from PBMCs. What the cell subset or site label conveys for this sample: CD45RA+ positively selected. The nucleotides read TGCGCCAGCAGCTTGGGGCATAGTATCCAACCAGATACGCAGTATTTT. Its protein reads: CASSLGHSIQPDTQYF.